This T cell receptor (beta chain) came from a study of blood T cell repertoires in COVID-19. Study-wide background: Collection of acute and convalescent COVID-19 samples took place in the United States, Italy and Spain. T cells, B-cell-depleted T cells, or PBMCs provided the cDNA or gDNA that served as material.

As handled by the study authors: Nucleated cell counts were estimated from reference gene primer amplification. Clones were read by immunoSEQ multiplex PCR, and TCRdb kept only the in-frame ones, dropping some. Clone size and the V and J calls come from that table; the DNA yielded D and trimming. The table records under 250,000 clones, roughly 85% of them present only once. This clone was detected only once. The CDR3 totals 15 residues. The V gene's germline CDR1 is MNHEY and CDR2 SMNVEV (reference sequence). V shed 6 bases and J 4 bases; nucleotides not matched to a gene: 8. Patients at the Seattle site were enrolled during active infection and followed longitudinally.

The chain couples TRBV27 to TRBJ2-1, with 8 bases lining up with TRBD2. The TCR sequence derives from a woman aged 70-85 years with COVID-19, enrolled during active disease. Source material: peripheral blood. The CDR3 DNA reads TGTGCCAGCAGCTCACGTACTAGCGGATACAATGAGCAGTTCTTC. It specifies CASSSRTSGYNEQFF.